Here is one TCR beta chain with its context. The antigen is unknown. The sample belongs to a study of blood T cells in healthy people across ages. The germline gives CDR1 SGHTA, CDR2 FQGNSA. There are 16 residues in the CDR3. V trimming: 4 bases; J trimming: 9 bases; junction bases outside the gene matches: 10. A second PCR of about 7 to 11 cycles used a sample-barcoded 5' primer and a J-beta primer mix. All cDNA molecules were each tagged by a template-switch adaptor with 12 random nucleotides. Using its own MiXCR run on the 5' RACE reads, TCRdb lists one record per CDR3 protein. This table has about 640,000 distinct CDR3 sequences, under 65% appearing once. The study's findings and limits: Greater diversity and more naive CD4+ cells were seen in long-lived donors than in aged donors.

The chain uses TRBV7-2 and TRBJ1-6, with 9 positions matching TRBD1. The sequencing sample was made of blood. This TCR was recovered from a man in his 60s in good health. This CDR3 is CASSSRQGVQISPLHF. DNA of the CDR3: TGTGCCAGCAGCTCGAGACAGGGGGTCCAAATTTCACCCCTCCACTTT.